This paragraph reports one T cell receptor (beta chain). Its binding antigen is unknown. No quality values exist for individual bases; no much larger clone is one base distant. Deletion took 0 bases off V and 7 bases off J, with a span of 12 bases between the germline ends. The CDR3 measures 14 amino acids from cysteine to phenylalanine. This entry keeps only the CDR3 DNA: 42 bases, framed from base 1. The germline V gene gives CDR1 as MNHEY and CDR2 as SVGAGI. TCRbeta CDR3 regions were amplified from genomic DNA using the immunoSEQ Assay, a bias-controlled multiplex PCR. The study's own analysis went as follows. The number of nucleated cells in each sample was estimated from the amplification of reference gene primers within the assay. To quantify the absolute abundance of each unique TCRbeta CDR3 rearrangement, sequence reads were collapsed and filtered. Productive Simpson clonality was computed per sample as the square root of Simpson's diversity index over productive rearrangements. The clones in this table, taken by TCRdb from immuneACCESS, are in-frame only. Not every clone is retained; where verified, under half of the shortfall comes from an unresolved V gene, and the cause of the rest is unknown. The V and J calls and the clone size are those of that table, but D and trimming were determined from the DNA. For this sample there are approximately 220,000 clones; 65% to 90% appear just once. The top ten clones comprise nearly 4.5% of the sample.

The collaborating institutions used their own protocols to collect whole blood in K2EDTA tubes. For TCRbeta analysis, collaborators shipped samples as frozen whole blood, isolated PBMCs, or DNA extracted from either of those sample types. This specimen belongs to a study of blood T cell repertoires in COVID-19 (dated by TCRdb to 2018 to 2021). About the investigation overall: Samples from collaborators originated in the United States, Italy and Spain and spanned both the acute and convalescent phases of COVID-19. The repertoires were made available in a free public database intended to serve as a resource for research on the immune response to SARS-CoV-2. Where HLA class I and class II types were available, the types were taken from metadata supplied by the sample provider, not from assay-based typing. The sample metadata nearly always contained a de-identified subject ID, COVID-19 status, age in years and sex. Samples came from the ongoing ImmuneRACE study (first 160 participants) plus 1,254 subjects from 6 global collaborators. The dataset comprised deeply sampled blood TCRbeta repertoires from subjects exposed to, actively infected with, or recovered from COVID-19. The prospective study material was composed of cDNA or gDNA derived from T cells, B-cell-depleted T cells, or PBMCs. What the work shows at the level of the full study, not this receptor alone: Clinical and demographic metadata were provided uncurated, with the amount varying by source and participant.

The rearrangement joined TRBV6-5 to TRBJ1-2; the D gene cannot be named for sure. The sequence came from a man aged 50 to 60 with acute or convalescent COVID-19. The material sequenced was peripheral blood. CDR3 sequence: CASSYSSLWAGYTF. At the DNA level, the sequence is TGTGCCAGCAGTTACTCGTCCCTCTGGGCTGGCTACACCTTC.